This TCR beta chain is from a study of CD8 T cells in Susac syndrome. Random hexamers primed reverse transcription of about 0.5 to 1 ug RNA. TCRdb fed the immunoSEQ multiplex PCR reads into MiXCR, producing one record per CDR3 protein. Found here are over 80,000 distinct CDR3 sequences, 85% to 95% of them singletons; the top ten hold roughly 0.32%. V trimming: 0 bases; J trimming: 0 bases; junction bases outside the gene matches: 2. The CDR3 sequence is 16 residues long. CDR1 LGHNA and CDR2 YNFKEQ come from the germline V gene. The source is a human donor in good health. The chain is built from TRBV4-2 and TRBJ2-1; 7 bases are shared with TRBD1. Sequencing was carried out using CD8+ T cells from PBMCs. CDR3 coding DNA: TGTGCCAGCAGCCAAGAAAGGGGGCCCTCCTACAATGAGCAGTTCTTC. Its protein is CASSQERGPSYNEQFF.